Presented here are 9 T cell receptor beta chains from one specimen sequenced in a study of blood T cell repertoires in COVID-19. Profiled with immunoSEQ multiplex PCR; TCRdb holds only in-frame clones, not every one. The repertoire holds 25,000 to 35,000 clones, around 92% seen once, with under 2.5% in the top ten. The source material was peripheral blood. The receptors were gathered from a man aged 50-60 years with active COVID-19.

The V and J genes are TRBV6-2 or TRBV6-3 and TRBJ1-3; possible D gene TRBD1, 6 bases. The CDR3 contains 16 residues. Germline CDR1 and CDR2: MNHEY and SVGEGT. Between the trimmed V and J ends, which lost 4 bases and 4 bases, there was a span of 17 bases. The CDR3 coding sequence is TGTGCCAGCAGTTTACCCCGGGACACTTCGGGAAACACCATATATTTT. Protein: CASSLPRDTSGNTIYF.

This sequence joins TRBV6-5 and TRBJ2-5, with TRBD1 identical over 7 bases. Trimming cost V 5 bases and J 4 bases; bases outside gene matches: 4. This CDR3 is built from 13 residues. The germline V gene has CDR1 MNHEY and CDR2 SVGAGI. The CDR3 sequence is CASSPPGGETQYF. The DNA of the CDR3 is TGTGCCAGCAGTCCCCCAGGGGGAGAGACCCAGTACTTC.

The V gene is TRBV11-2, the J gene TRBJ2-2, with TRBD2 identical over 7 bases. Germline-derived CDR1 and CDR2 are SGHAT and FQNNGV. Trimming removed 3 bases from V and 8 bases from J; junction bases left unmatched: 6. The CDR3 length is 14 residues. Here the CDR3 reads CASSFLAGEGELFF. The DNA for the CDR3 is TGTGCCAGCAGCTTTCTGGCGGGAGAGGGGGAGCTGTTTTTT.

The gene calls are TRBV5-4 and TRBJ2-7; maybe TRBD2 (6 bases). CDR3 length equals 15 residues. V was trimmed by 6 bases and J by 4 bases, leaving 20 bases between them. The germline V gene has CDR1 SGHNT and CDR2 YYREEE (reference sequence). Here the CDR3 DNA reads TGTGCCAGCACGGGGGAGGACTCCAGGCCTTACGAGCAGTACTTC. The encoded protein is CASTGEDSRPYEQYF.

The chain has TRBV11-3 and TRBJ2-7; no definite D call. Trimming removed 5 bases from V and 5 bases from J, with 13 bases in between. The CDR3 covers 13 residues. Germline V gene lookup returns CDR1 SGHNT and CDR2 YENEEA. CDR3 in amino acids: CASSLEFLDEQYF. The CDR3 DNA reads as TGTGCCAGCAGCCTGGAGTTCTTGGACGAGCAGTACTTC.

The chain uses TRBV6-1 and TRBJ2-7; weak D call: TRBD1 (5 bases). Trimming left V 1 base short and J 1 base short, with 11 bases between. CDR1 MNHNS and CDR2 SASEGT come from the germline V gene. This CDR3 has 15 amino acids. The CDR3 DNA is TGTGCCAGCAGTGAAGTGCAGGGTGAGTCCTACGAGCAGTACTTC. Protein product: CASSEVQGESYEQYF.

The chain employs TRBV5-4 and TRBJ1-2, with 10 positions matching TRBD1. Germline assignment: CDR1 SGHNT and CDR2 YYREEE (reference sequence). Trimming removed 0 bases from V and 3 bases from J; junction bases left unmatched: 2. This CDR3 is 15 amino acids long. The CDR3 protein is CASSLADRGDYGYTF. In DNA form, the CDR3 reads TGTGCCAGCAGCTTGGCGGACAGGGGGGACTATGGCTACACCTTC.

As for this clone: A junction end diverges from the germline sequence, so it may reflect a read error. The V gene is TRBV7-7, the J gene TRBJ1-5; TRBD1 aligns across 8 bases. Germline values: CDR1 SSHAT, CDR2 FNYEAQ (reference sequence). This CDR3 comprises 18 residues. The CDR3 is CASSLADRERGSNQPQHF. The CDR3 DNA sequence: TGTGCTAGCAGCTTAGCGGACAGGGAGAGGGGTAGCAATCAGCCCCAGCATTTT.

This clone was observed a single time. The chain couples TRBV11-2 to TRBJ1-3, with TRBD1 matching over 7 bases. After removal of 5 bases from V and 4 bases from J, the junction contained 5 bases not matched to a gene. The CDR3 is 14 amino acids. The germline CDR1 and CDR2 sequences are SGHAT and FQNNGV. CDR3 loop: CASSPDRAGNTIYF. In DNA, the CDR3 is TGTGCCAGCAGCCCAGACAGGGCGGGAAACACCATATATTTT.